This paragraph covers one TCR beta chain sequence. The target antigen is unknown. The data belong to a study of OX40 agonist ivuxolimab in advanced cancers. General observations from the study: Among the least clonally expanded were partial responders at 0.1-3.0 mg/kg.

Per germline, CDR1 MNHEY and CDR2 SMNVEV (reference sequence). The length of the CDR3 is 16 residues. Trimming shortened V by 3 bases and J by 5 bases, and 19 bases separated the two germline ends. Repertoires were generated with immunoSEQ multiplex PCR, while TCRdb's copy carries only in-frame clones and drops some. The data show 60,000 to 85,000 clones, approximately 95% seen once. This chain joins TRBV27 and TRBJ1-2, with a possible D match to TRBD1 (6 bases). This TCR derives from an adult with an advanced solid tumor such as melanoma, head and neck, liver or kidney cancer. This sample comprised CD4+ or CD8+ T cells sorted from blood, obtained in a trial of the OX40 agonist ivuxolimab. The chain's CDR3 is CASSFGGPLYLYGYTF. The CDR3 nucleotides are TGTGCCAGCAGTTTCGGGGGGCCCCTCTATCTATATGGCTACACCTTC.